The T cell receptor beta chain under discussion was sequenced for a study of cytomegalovirus exposure and HLA in healthy donors. Turning to the study itself: Genetic ancestry analysis placed under 90% of the 398 donors that were genotyped in the Caucasian-associated cluster. Points from the study as a whole: The authors later found TCR association rates varying by HLA locus, with DRB1 most and HLA-C fewest. Presence/absence analyses rested on an assumption that sequencing depth was roughly uniform across donors.

PCR used 60 Vbeta primers and 13 Jbeta primers. Clones were sequenced by immunoSEQ multiplex PCR, and TCRdb holds only the in-frame ones, with some missing. The sample has 170,000 or so clones; over 80% are singletons. Notes on this clone: Its antigen is unidentified.

All donors participated as healthy donors of bone marrow. There are 15 residues in the CDR3. Trimming removed 5 bases from V and 4 bases from J; junction bases left unmatched: 4. In germline, CDR1 is SEHNR, CDR2 FQNEAQ (reference sequence). Input material: PBMCs. The receptor was isolated from a male donor in good health and CMV-seropositive. This chain links TRBV7-9 with TRBJ2-1, with 11 bases identical to TRBD2. The CDR3 DNA reads TGTGCCAGCAGCCCTGGGACTAGCGGATACAATGAGCAGTTCTTC. Its translation: CASSPGTSGYNEQFF.